Listed below are T cell receptor beta chains from one sample, sequenced in a study of cytomegalovirus exposure and HLA in healthy donors. Generated by immunoSEQ multiplex PCR, the TCRdb table keeps only in-frame clones and is missing some. This sample carries 95,000 to 150,000 clones, under 80% of them seen once, and the ten largest clones take 3% to 4.5%. The sequenced sample consisted of PBMCs. All receptors derive from a middle-aged man in good health and CMV-seropositive. CDR3s include the opening cysteine and the closing phenylalanine or tryptophan. The D gene is left open where the match is weak. Rows give clone size only sometimes, using once, few, many, or a class for an expanded clone.

abundance | j_gene | d_gene | len | v_gene | CDR3nt | CDR3aa
once | TRBJ2-1 | - | 12 | TRBV19 | TGTGCCAGTAGTATCGGTAACAATGAGCAGTTCTTC | CASSIGNNEQFF
- | TRBJ1-5 | TRBD1 | 13 | TRBV30 | TGTGCCTGGAGTGAACAGGGGGCACAGCCCCAGCATTTT | CAWSEQGAQPQHF
- | TRBJ2-2 | - | 16 | TRBV7-6 | TGTGCCAGCAGCTTTTGGTCGAGCGTTCGGGCCGGGGAGCTGTTTTTT | CASSFWSSVRAGELFF
few | TRBJ2-7 | TRBD1 | 15 | TRBV25-1 | TGTGCCAGCAGGCAAGCCTCACAGGGGGTCAACGAGCAGTACTTC | CASRQASQGVNEQYF
- | TRBJ1-2 | - | 15 | TRBV19 | TGTGCCAGTAGTACCATAAACGGGGGGAACTATGGCTACACCTTC | CASSTINGGNYGYTF
- | TRBJ2-3 | TRBD2 | 18 | TRBV9 | TGTGCCAGCAGCGTAGGGGCTAGCGGGAGGGCCGGCACAGATACGCAGTATTTT | CASSVGASGRAGTDTQYF
few | TRBJ2-1 | - | 16 | TRBV5-1 | TGCGCCAGCAGCTCCGGTAACGGGAATCCATACAATGAGCAGTTCTTC | CASSSGNGNPYNEQFF
- | TRBJ2-7 | TRBD2 | 15 | TRBV7-2 | TGTGCCAGCAGCCGGTCGGGCGGGAGTCAACACGAGCAGTACTTC | CASSRSGGSQHEQYF
- | TRBJ1-2 | - | 12 | TRBV6-5 | TGTGCCAGCACCTTGGCAGGCTATGGCTACACCTTC | CASTLAGYGYTF
- | TRBJ2-3 | TRBD2 | 14 | TRBV19 | TGTGCCAGTAGTATTCTAGCGGACACAGATACGCAGTATTTT | CASSILADTDTQYF
- | TRBJ1-2 | TRBD1 | 14 | TRBV2 | TGTGCCACCTCCGGGACAGGGTACAACTATGGCTACACCTTC | CATSGTGYNYGYTF
- | TRBJ2-7 | - | 12 | TRBV7-2 | TGTGCCAGCAGCTTTAGCGGCTACGAGCAGTACTTC | CASSFSGYEQYF
- | TRBJ2-5 | - | 15 | TRBV7-2 | TGTGCCAGCAGCTTAGTCCGGGGTAGCAAAGAGACCCAGTACTTC | CASSLVRGSKETQYF
- | TRBJ1-6 | - | 13 | TRBV27 | TGTGCCAGCTCGGGGGTTGCTAATTCACCCCTCCACTTT | CASSGVANSPLHF
- | TRBJ1-2 | - | 14 | TRBV5-6 | TGTGCCAGCAGCTTCCCCGGTCGGAACTATGGCTACACCTTC | CASSFPGRNYGYTF
- | TRBJ2-5 | - | 16 | TRBV5-1 | TGCGCCAGCAGCTTAGTAGGGGGGGCCCTCCAAGAGACCCAGTACTTC | CASSLVGGALQETQYF
- | TRBJ1-2 | TRBD1 | 16 | TRBV28 | TGTGCCAGCAGGGGGTCGGACAGGCCCCCGGGGAGCGGCTACACCTTC | CASRGSDRPPGSGYTF
- | TRBJ2-7 | TRBD2 | 16 | TRBV13 | TGTGCCAGCAGCCCGACTAGCGGGAGGTGGGCCTACGAGCAGTACTTC | CASSPTSGRWAYEQYF
- | TRBJ1-1 | - | 11 | TRBV28 | TGTGCCAGCAGTAGACAGAGCATGGCTTTCTTT | CASSRQSMAFF
- | TRBJ2-2 | - | 14 | TRBV6-4 | TGTGCCAGCCGTAGGGAGGTCGACACCGGGGAGCTGTTTTTT | CASRREVDTGELFF
- | TRBJ1-1 | TRBD1 | 16 | TRBV27 | TGTGCCAGCAGTCATCCGGGACAGAGGGTGAGCACTGAAGCTTTCTTT | CASSHPGQRVSTEAFF
- | TRBJ1-3 | TRBD1 | 16 | TRBV9 | TGTGCCAGCAGCATTGGACAGGGGATGTCTGGAAACACCATATATTTT | CASSIGQGMSGNTIYF
few | TRBJ1-1 | - | 15 | TRBV7-6 | TGTGCCAGCAGCGCCGGTGTCCCCTCGGGCACTGAAGCTTTCTTT | CASSAGVPSGTEAFF
few | TRBJ2-1 | TRBD2 | 18 | TRBV10-3 | TGTGCCATCAGTGAGTCATCGACTAGCGGGGGGGCATACAATGAGCAGTTCTTC | CAISESSTSGGAYNEQFF
- | TRBJ1-1 | TRBD1 | 16 | TRBV29-1 | TGCAGCGTCGGAGGGATGGGACAGGCCATGAACACTGAAGCTTTCTTT | CSVGGMGQAMNTEAFF
- | TRBJ1-4 | - | 13 | TRBV25-1 | TGTGCCAGCAGTCCCGGTCCTAATGAAAAACTGTTTTTT | CASSPGPNEKLFF
- | TRBJ2-5 | TRBD2 | 12 | TRBV18 | TGTGCCAGCTCACCCGGGGGGGAGACCCAGTACTTC | CASSPGGETQYF
few | TRBJ2-7 | - | 14 | TRBV5-4 | TGTGCCAGCACCCGGGAGAGACAGGGCTACGAGCAGTACTTC | CASTRERQGYEQYF
- | TRBJ2-2 | - | 15 | TRBV19 | TGTGCCAGTACCCCGGGACTTACGAACACCGGGGAGCTGTTTTTT | CASTPGLTNTGELFF
- | TRBJ2-2 | TRBD1 | 16 | TRBV5-6 | TGTGCCAGCAGCTTGGGAGGGACAGGGGTCATCGGGGAGCTGTTTTTT | CASSLGGTGVIGELFF
- | TRBJ2-1 | TRBD1 | 15 | TRBV7-8 | TGTGCCAGCAGTTTCGGACAGGGATCCTACAATGAGCAGTTCTTC | CASSFGQGSYNEQFF
few | TRBJ1-5 | - | 13 | TRBV7-2 | TGTGCCAGCAGCCAGGGCCTGGGTCAGCCCCAGCATTTT | CASSQGLGQPQHF
- | TRBJ2-1 | TRBD2 | 16 | TRBV5-1 | TGCGCCAGCAGCTTCGTGACTAGCGGGGGCCTCAATGAGCAGTTCTTC | CASSFVTSGGLNEQFF
- | TRBJ1-2 | TRBD1 | 15 | TRBV18 | TGTGCCAGCTCACCACCGTTGCAGGGGGCGCTGGGCTACACCTTC | CASSPPLQGALGYTF
- | TRBJ2-2 | - | 16 | TRBV11-2 | TGTGCCAGCAGCTTCCCTATGACGGGGAGGCACGGGGAGCTGTTTTTT | CASSFPMTGRHGELFF
- | TRBJ2-1 | TRBD1 | 14 | TRBV6-5 | TGTGCCAGCACCTGGACAGGGGACTACAATGAGCAGTTCTTC | CASTWTGDYNEQFF
- | TRBJ2-7 | - | 10 | TRBV20-1 | TGCAGTGCTAGCCGGGACGAGCAGTACTTC | CSASRDEQYF
- | TRBJ1-2 | TRBD1 | 16 | TRBV5-1 | TGCGCCAGCAGCAAGACGCCCGGGACAGCTAACTATGGCTACACCTTC | CASSKTPGTANYGYTF
- | TRBJ2-7 | TRBD1 | 12 | TRBV6-1 | TGTGCCAGCGGAACAGGGGGCTGGGAGCAGTACTTC | CASGTGGWEQYF
- | TRBJ2-7 | TRBD1 | 15 | TRBV6-1 | TGTGCCAGCACTTTCCTCCGGGACAGGGGCGACGAGCAGTACTTC | CASTFLRDRGDEQYF
- | TRBJ1-5 | - | 11 | TRBV20-1 | TGCAGTGCTGGGAAGGACACGTCCCAGCATTTT | CSAGKDTSQHF
- | TRBJ2-7 | - | 14 | TRBV6-5 | TGTGCCAGCAGTAAGGGCGACAGGCCCTGGGAGCAGTACTTC | CASSKGDRPWEQYF
- | TRBJ2-2 | - | 14 | TRBV5-1 | TGCGCCAGCGCATACACGGGGAACACCGGGGAGCTGTTTTTT | CASAYTGNTGELFF
- | TRBJ2-1 | - | 13 | TRBV6-5 | TGTGCCAGCAGTTACCCCGGGAACAATGAGCAGTTCTTC | CASSYPGNNEQFF
few | TRBJ2-3 | - | 14 | TRBV5-6 | TGTGCCAGCAGCTTGGTTGCAGAGGCAGATACGCAGTATTTT | CASSLVAEADTQYF
- | TRBJ1-3 | - | 14 | TRBV2 | TGTGCCAGCAGTGAATCGAGGGTTGGAAACACCATATATTTT | CASSESRVGNTIYF